This TCR beta chain was identified during a study of beta chain features in type 1 diabetes. In the study overall: All samples together contributed 90 million to 130 million sorted cells for examination. Regarding the study as a whole: Within each of all four CD4+ subsets, Type 1 diabetes patients had TCRB CDR3s that were moderately but significantly shorter.

Cells sorted by CD45RO/CCR7/CD25/CD127/CD95/CD27 comprised CD4+ naive, central memory, regulatory and stem cell-like memory cells. Turning to this clone: Its antigen is unknown.

Trimming stripped 2 bases from V and 5 bases from J, with 10 bases between. The CDR3 sequence is 12 residues long. From germline, CDR1 is SQVTM and CDR2 ANQGSEA. What was sequenced were expressed TCRB transcripts, since all of the isolated RNA had been reverse transcribed. Assay used: immunoSEQ multiplex PCR; TCRdb lists only in-frame clones, some missing. The data show 350,000 to 450,000 clones, with approximately 13% seen just once and roughly 0.033% held by the top ten. This TCR was sampled from a man younger than 40 in good health. The sequencing input was naive CD4+ T cells from blood. The genes are TRBV29-1 and TRBJ2-7; D is unresolved. The CDR3: CSVEILRDEQYF. The CDR3 DNA is TGCAGCGTTGAAATTCTCCGGGACGAGCAGTACTTC.